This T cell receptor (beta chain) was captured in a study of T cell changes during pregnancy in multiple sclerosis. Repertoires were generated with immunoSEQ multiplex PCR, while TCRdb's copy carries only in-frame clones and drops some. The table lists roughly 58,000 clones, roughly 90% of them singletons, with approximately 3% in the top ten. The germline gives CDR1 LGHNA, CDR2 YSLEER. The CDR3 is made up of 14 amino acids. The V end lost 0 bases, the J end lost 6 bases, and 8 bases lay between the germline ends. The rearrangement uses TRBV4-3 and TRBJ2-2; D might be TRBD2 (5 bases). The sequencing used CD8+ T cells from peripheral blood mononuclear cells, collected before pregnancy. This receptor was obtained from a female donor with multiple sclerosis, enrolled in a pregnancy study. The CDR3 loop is CASSQDQLAGELFF. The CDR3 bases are TGCGCCAGCAGCCAAGATCAACTAGCCGGGGAGCTGTTTTTT.